The TCR beta chain under discussion was sequenced for a study of shared clonotypes between healthy human individuals. The wider study: Each donor contributed plates that comprised three CD4 naive, three CD4 memory, two CD8 naive and one CD8 memory.

Details on this clone: As yet, its antigen is unknown. Other DNA sequences in the same sample also yield this CDR3.

Germline values: CDR1 KGHSH, CDR2 LQKENI. The CDR3 sequence is 14 residues long. V shed 3 bases and J shed 2 bases, with 10 bases lying between them. Study-wide findings and caveats: Represented diversity, genetic and exposure-history alike, was limited by few donors.

The table came from immunoSEQ multiplex PCR; TCRdb's copy has only in-frame clones and leaves some out. The data hold millions of clones, with 85% to 95% observed a single time. Both subsets, CD45RA+ naive and CD45RA-negative memory, were split from the CD4+ cells. This sequence joins TRBV18 and TRBJ1-2; a weak D match, TRBD1 (6 bases). Material for sequencing was naive CD4+ T cells sorted from blood. Subset meaning: CD45RA+ positively selected. The receptor's source is a man younger than 30 in good health. Here the CDR3 reads CASSPQGINYGYTF. The CDR3 bases are TGTGCCAGCTCACCTCAGGGGATAAACTATGGCTACACCTTC.